This note documents a single TCR beta chain sequence. Antigen specificity is unknown. Per germline, CDR1 LNHDA and CDR2 SQIVND (reference sequence). V dropped 5 bases and J dropped 1 base, with 16 bases sitting between them. There are 16 residues in the CDR3. It was with 60 Vbeta and 13 Jbeta primers that the PCR ran. This table comes from immunoSEQ multiplex PCR, and its TCRdb copy is limited to in-frame clones, with some not included. The sample consists of about 180,000 clones, roughly 85% of them appearing once. These data belong to a study of cytomegalovirus exposure and HLA in healthy donors. The study's findings and limits: In a later analysis, specific HLA alleles were associated with 15,000 to 20,000 TCR beta sequences at a 0.05 false discovery rate. The study assumed roughly uniform donor sequencing depth for presence/absence analyses. V- and J-gene trimming in TCR beta was tied to a missense DCLRE1C variant by an analysis performed later.

This TCR was sampled from a boy aged 2 to 10 in good health and CMV-seronegative. Specimen: PBMCs. V is TRBV19 and J is TRBJ2-3; D perhaps matches TRBD2 (6 bases). This CDR3 reads CASSGDIGGRTDTQYF. CDR3 in DNA: TGTGCCAGTAGTGGGGATATCGGGGGTCGCACAGATACGCAGTATTTT.